Listed below are T cell receptor beta chains from one sample, sequenced in a study of T-cell memory formation after mild COVID-19. Using its own MiXCR run on the 5' RACE reads, TCRdb lists one record per CDR3 protein. The sample lists around 250,000 distinct CDR3 sequences; over 15% were seen once. The specimen was PBMCs or a T cell subset sorted from them (not recorded which). The receptors were gathered from a man between 18 and 29 years old who had mild COVID-19 (a few samples of this study predate the infection). Cell type and time point are not known. Both conserved end residues are part of each CDR3. Fields, in order: V gene, D gene, clone size, J gene, CDR3 protein, CDR3 DNA. The D gene is left open where the match is weak. Size is stated for part of the rows, as once, few or many counts, or as a class when the clone is expanded.

>TRBV27|-|few|TRBJ2-5
CASSFASPETQYF
TGTGCCAGCAGTTTTGCCAGCCCAGAGACCCAGTACTTC
>TRBV5-1|-|few|TRBJ1-1
CASSPPLVKGLNTEAFF
TGCGCCAGCAGCCCCCCTCTCGTAAAGGGGTTGAACACTGAAGCTTTCTTT
>TRBV20-1|TRBD1|few|TRBJ1-1
CSASRTGRNTEAFF
TGCAGTGCTTCGCGGACAGGGCGGAACACTGAAGCTTTCTTT
>TRBV12-3/TRBV12-4|TRBD1|many|TRBJ1-1
CASNVNRGTEAFF
TGTGCCAGCAACGTCAACAGGGGCACTGAAGCTTTCTTT
>TRBV7-9|TRBD1|few|TRBJ1-2
CASSKQGKDGYTF
TGTGCCAGCAGCAAACAGGGGAAGGATGGCTACACCTTC
>TRBV29-1|-|-|TRBJ2-2
CSVDGGAGELFF
TGCAGCGTTGATGGCGGCGCCGGGGAGCTGTTTTTT
>TRBV6-2/TRBV6-3|TRBD1|few|TRBJ1-1
CASRTGAGPNTEAFF
TGTGCCAGCAGAACAGGGGCAGGCCCGAACACTGAAGCTTTCTTT
>TRBV29-1|-|many|TRBJ2-3
CSVEGSDRTDTQYF
TGCAGCGTTGAAGGGAGCGATCGCACAGATACGCAGTATTTT
>TRBV3-1|-|few|TRBJ1-1
CASSQGGGITEAFF
TGTGCCAGCAGCCAAGGGGGCGGAATCACTGAAGCTTTCTTT
>TRBV4-3|-|-|TRBJ1-1
CASSQTQGTEAFF
TGCGCCAGCAGCCAGACTCAGGGCACTGAAGCTTTCTTT
>TRBV28|-|-|TRBJ2-1
CASSFALGAVNEQFF
TGTGCCAGCAGTTTCGCGCTTGGGGCAGTCAATGAGCAGTTCTTC
>TRBV5-1|TRBD1|-|TRBJ2-3
CASSLRTGNTDTQYF
TGCGCCAGCAGCTTAAGGACAGGGAACACAGATACGCAGTATTTT
>TRBV6-5|-|-|TRBJ2-1
CASRDGQTEQFF
TGTGCCAGCAGGGATGGACAGACTGAGCAGTTCTTC
>TRBV5-1|-|few|TRBJ1-2
CASSLDPQVYGYTF
TGCGCCAGCAGCTTGGATCCACAGGTCTATGGCTACACCTTC
>TRBV5-1|-|many|TRBJ1-5
CASSGDPSQPQHF
TGCGCCAGCAGCGGGGACCCCAGTCAGCCCCAGCATTTT
>TRBV7-9|-|-|TRBJ2-4
CASSSTRGGAKNIQYF
TGTGCCAGCAGCTCGACCAGGGGCGGAGCCAAAAACATTCAGTACTTC
>TRBV20-1|-|many|TRBJ2-3
CSASVRALTSTDTQYF
TGCAGTGCTAGTGTCCGGGCCCTCACTAGCACAGATACGCAGTATTTT
>TRBV12-3/TRBV12-4|TRBD1|-|TRBJ2-5
CASSRDTGEETQYF
TGTGCCAGCAGCCGAGATACAGGGGAGGAGACCCAGTACTTC
>TRBV18|-|few|TRBJ2-1
CASSPKSEDEQFF
TGTGCCAGCTCACCTAAGAGCGAGGATGAGCAGTTCTTC
>TRBV12-3/TRBV12-4|TRBD2|few|TRBJ2-3
CASSFTGGRADTQYF
TGTGCCAGCAGTTTTACGGGGGGGCGTGCAGATACGCAGTATTTT
>TRBV18|-|-|TRBJ2-7
CASSFRALYEQYF
TGTGCCAGCTCATTTCGAGCTCTCTACGAGCAGTACTTC
>TRBV25-1|-|few|TRBJ1-5
CASSEGGMERIQPQHF
TGTGCCAGCAGTGAGGGCGGAATGGAGAGGATCCAGCCCCAGCATTTT
>TRBV7-9|-|many|TRBJ2-7
CASSPRQSSYEQYF
TGTGCCAGCAGCCCCCGGCAAAGCTCCTACGAGCAGTACTTC
>TRBV5-1|TRBD1|few|TRBJ2-2
CATRQGPNTGELFF
TGCGCCACTAGACAGGGCCCGAACACCGGGGAGCTGTTTTTT
>TRBV4-3|-|-|TRBJ1-5
CASSPKKGNQPQHF
TGCGCCAGCAGCCCCAAGAAGGGCAATCAGCCCCAGCATTTT
>TRBV11-1|-|few|TRBJ2-1
CASSATGTQGTYNEQFF
TGTGCCAGCAGCGCCACCGGGACACAAGGGACCTACAATGAGCAGTTCTTC
>TRBV7-8|-|-|TRBJ2-5
CASSSGLGLETQYF
TGTGCCAGCAGCTCGGGGCTGGGGTTGGAGACCCAGTACTTC
>TRBV6-5|-|few|TRBJ1-1
CASSYSIVNTEAFF
TGTGCCAGCAGTTACTCGATAGTGAACACTGAAGCTTTCTTT
>TRBV12-3/TRBV12-4|-|-|TRBJ1-1
CASSLGDGQVNTEAFF
TGTGCCAGCAGTTTAGGGGATGGTCAAGTGAACACTGAAGCTTTCTTT
>TRBV28|TRBD1|-|TRBJ2-5
CASSRWTGEGETQYF
TGTGCCAGCAGCCGTTGGACAGGGGAAGGAGAGACCCAGTACTTC
>TRBV15|-|few|TRBJ2-7
CATSRDQGLYEQYF
TGTGCCACCAGCAGAGATCAGGGGCTCTACGAGCAGTACTTC
>TRBV20-1|-|few|TRBJ1-2
CIVPGSYGYTF
TGCATTGTGCCCGGGTCCTATGGCTACACCTTC